The 3 T cell receptor beta chains reported below all come from one sample, sequenced in a study of lymphopenia after photon versus proton radiotherapy. Generated by immunoSEQ multiplex PCR, the TCRdb table keeps only in-frame clones and is missing some. Of approximately 66,000 clones in the sample, more than 75% were seen once. The material sequenced was peripheral blood, taken from a patient treated with photon-based radiotherapy. Receptors originate from a middle-aged man with gastric cancer.

The V and J genes are TRBV2 and TRBJ2-7, with 9 positions matching TRBD1. V lost 4 bases to trimming and J lost 2 bases; unmatched junction nucleotides: 3. This CDR3 contains 14 residues. CDR1 SNHLY and CDR2 FYNNEI come from the germline V gene. Here the CDR3 reads CASSVGTGPYEQYF. The DNA for the CDR3 is TGTGCCAGCAGTGTTGGGACAGGGCCCTACGAGCAGTACTTC.

This clone appeared once. The V gene is TRBV7-2, the J gene TRBJ2-2; 10 bases map to TRBD1. Looked up from germline, CDR1 is SGHTA and CDR2 is FQGNSA. Unmatched junction bases numbered 8, after V lost 6 bases and J lost 4 bases. The CDR3 is 16 residues long. The CDR3 coding sequence is TGTGCCAGCAGATCCGGGACAGGGGCCTCCACCGGGGAGCTGTTTTTT. It specifies CASRSGTGASTGELFF.

This clone was seen once. The chain employs TRBV5-6 and TRBJ1-6; the match to TRBD1 covers 10 bases. The CDR3 spans 16 residues. V shed 3 bases, J shed 8 bases, and the junction held 8 bases outside the gene matches. The germline CDR1 and CDR2 sequences are SGHDT and YYEEEE. CDR3 residues: CASSWDRGSQDSPLHF. The DNA of the CDR3 is TGTGCCAGCAGCTGGGACAGGGGCAGCCAAGATTCACCCCTCCACTTT.